This T cell receptor beta chain was recovered during a study of cytomegalovirus exposure and HLA in healthy donors. Study-level findings and limits: Prior analysis indicated that the majority of TCR beta V segments exhibited productivity approximately 87% or approximately 30% of the time. The authors later found most CMV-associated TCR beta chains appeared HLA-restricted.

Primers for the PCR totalled 60 Vbeta and 13 Jbeta. Sequencing was performed with immunoSEQ multiplex PCR; in TCRdb, only in-frame clones are kept and a portion is missing. This sample has roughly 170,000 clones, with 82% found just once. The CDR3 sequence is 16 residues long. V was clipped by 4 bases and J by 8 bases; unmatched bases: 10. CDR1 and CDR2 from the germline V gene are MNHEY and SVGAGI. Remarks on this clone: The antigen is not known.

The TCR sequence derives from a male donor in good health and CMV-seronegative. The sequenced sample consisted of PBMCs. The chain joins TRBV6-5 to TRBJ1-4; 10 bases are shared with TRBD1. CDR3 nucleotides: TGTGCCAGCAGTTCGGGGGGAGGGACAGGGGCCGAAAAACTGTTTTTT. Amino acids: CASSSGGGTGAEKLFF.